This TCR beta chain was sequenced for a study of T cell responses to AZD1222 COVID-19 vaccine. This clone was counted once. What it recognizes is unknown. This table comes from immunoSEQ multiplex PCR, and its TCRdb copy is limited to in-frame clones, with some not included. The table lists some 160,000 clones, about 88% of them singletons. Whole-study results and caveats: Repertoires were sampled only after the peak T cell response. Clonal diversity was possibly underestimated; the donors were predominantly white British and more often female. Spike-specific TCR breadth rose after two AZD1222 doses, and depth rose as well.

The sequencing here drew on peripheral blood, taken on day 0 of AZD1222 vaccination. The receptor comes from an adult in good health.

The DNA of the CDR3 is TGTGCCAGCAGCTCAACCCCAGCGGGTGGGTACGAGCAGTACTTC. It is translated as CASSSTPAGGYEQYF. The chain has TRBV7-6 and TRBJ2-7, with a possible D match to TRBD2 (6 bases). V gave up 4 bases and J gave up 4 bases, with 17 bases separating them. The CDR3 loop spans 15 amino acids. Per germline, CDR1 SGHVS and CDR2 FNYEAQ.